Below, 17 T cell receptor beta chains from the same sample are listed, as sequenced in a study of cytomegalovirus exposure and HLA in healthy donors. 60 Vbeta and 13 Jbeta primers were used in PCR. Some clones are missing from TCRdb's copy, which holds only in-frame ones; the method was immunoSEQ multiplex PCR. The sample lists some 200,000 clones, approximately 78% occurring once. Sequencing was carried out using PBMCs. Receptors were obtained from a woman between 40 and 50 years old in good health and CMV-seronegative.

The chain employs TRBV21-1 and TRBJ1-2; TRBD1, as called in the table, went unchecked against the DNA. TRBV21-1 counts as a pseudogene. The CDR3 is made up of 13 amino acids. Here the CDR3 reads CASSKGTPQGYTF. CDR3 coding DNA: TGTGCCAGCAGCAAAGGCACCCCGCAGGGCTACACCTTC.

The rearrangement uses TRBV10-3 and TRBJ2-7; 9 positions match TRBD1. The germline gives CDR1 ENHRY, CDR2 SYGVKD. The CDR3 loop spans 14 amino acids. V lost 5 bases and J lost 2; bases outside the gene matches: 4. CDR3 nucleotide sequence: TGTGCCATCAGTTCCGGGACAGGGACCTACGAGCAGTACTTC. Amino acids: CAISSGTGTYEQYF.

This clone was observed a single time. The chain has TRBV12-5 and TRBJ2-1; 7 positions match TRBD1. Trimming at V came to 7 bases and at J to 7 bases, leaving 4 bases not matched to a gene. Germline CDR1 reads LGHNT; CDR2 reads FRNRAP. The CDR3 spans 12 residues. Here the CDR3 DNA reads TGTGCTAGTGCGATCAGGGGGAATGAGCAGTTCTTC. Residues: CASAIRGNEQFF.

V gene TRBV2 combines with J gene TRBJ2-1; 7 bases line up with TRBD2. The V gene end was trimmed by 8 bases and the J gene end by 15 bases; junction bases not matched to a gene: 10. The CDR3 is 11 amino acids. Germline CDR1 reads SNHLY; CDR2 reads FYNNEI. This chain's CDR3 is CASGLGAFLFF. The DNA for the CDR3 is TGTGCCAGCGGACTAGGGGCGTTCTTGTTCTTC. Full variable domain (remainder filled in from reference TRBV2 and TRBJ2-1): EPEVTQTPSHQVTQMGQEVILRCVPISNHLYFYWYRQILGQKVEFLVSFYNNEISEKSEIFDDQFSVERPDGSNFTLKIRSTKLEDSAMYFCASGLGAFLFFGPGTRLTVL.

The gene calls are TRBV10-1 and TRBJ2-1; D may be TRBD2 (6 bases). This CDR3 contains 17 residues. V lost 2 bases and J 2 bases, leaving 16 bases between the germline ends. The germline gives CDR1 WNHNN, CDR2 SYGVQD (reference sequence). The CDR3 DNA sequence: TGCGCCAGCAGTGAGGGGGGTACGGGAGCGACCTACAATGAGCAGTTCTTC. It codes for CASSEGGTGATYNEQFF.

The chain recombines TRBV7-9 with TRBJ2-1; 7 nucleotides align to TRBD2. CDR3 size: 14 residues. V lost 5 bases and J lost 5; bases outside the gene matches: 6. Germline lookup yields CDR1 SEHNR and CDR2 FQNEAQ (reference sequence). CDR3 sequence reads: CASSRGDLNNEQFF. For the CDR3, the DNA is TGTGCCAGCAGCCGGGGGGACTTAAACAATGAGCAGTTCTTC.

This chain uses TRBV15 with TRBJ2-3; TRBD2 matches 11 bases. The length of the CDR3 is 21 residues. The V gene's germline CDR1 is LNHNV and CDR2 YYDKDF (reference sequence). Trimming at V came to 0 bases and at J to 6 bases, leaving 20 bases not matched to a gene. The CDR3 DNA reads as TGTGCCACCAGCAGAGACCTGGGACGGGGGTTAGCGGGAGGGAGTGCGGATACGCAGTATTTT. Translated, it gives CATSRDLGRGLAGGSADTQYF.

The rearrangement links TRBV18 to TRBJ2-2; no firm D call. Germline CDR1 and CDR2: KGHSH and LQKENI. The V end was cut by 2 bases, the J end by 7 bases, with 8 bases between. The CDR3 spans 13 residues. CDR3 protein: CASSPGNGGELFF. CDR3 sequence (DNA): TGTGCCAGCTCACCAGGCAATGGCGGGGAGCTGTTTTTT.

The chain couples TRBV5-4 to TRBJ2-1; 8 bases match TRBD2. Germline trimming cut 0 bases from V and 8 bases from J; bases unmatched to any gene: 10. The CDR3 totals 16 residues. Germline assignment: CDR1 SGHNT and CDR2 YYREEE (reference sequence). CDR3 region: CASSLELAGIHHEQFF. The CDR3 nucleotides read TGTGCCAGCAGCTTGGAGCTAGCGGGTATTCACCATGAGCAGTTCTTC.

V gene TRBV6-1 combines with J gene TRBJ2-3; 11 bases align to TRBD2. The CDR3 length is 14 residues. V lost 7 bases, J lost 9 bases, and 9 bases stayed unmatched. The germline CDR1 and CDR2 sequences are MNHNS and SASEGT. CDR3 nucleotide sequence: TGTGCCAGCATAGTAGCGGGAGGGGTTGGGACGCAGTATTTT. Translation: CASIVAGGVGTQYF.

The V call is TRBV7-9, the J call TRBJ2-7, with TRBD2 as a possible D gene (7 bases). Germline CDR1 SEHNR, CDR2 FQNEAQ (reference sequence). With 5 bases removed from V and 1 base from J, the gap between germline ends came to 18 bases. The CDR3 is 16 residues long. CDR3 DNA: TGTGCCAGCAGCACCTGGGGGAGGGGGTCATCCTACGAGCAGTACTTC. It codes for CASSTWGRGSSYEQYF.

The gene calls are TRBV5-4 and TRBJ1-1; 10 nucleotides agree with TRBD1. This CDR3 has 17 residues. Germline-derived CDR1 and CDR2 are SGHNT and YYREEE (reference sequence). J was trimmed by 3 bases and V by 3 bases; bases with no gene match: 11. CDR3 amino acids: CASSWDRGGAFDTEAFF. The CDR3 region has the DNA TGTGCCAGCAGCTGGGACAGGGGTGGAGCGTTTGACACTGAAGCTTTCTTT.

The chain links TRBV9 to TRBJ1-1; 8 positions match TRBD1. V gave up 2 bases and J gave up 5 bases; unmatched junction bases: 8. The CDR3 length is 15 residues. Germline CDR1 and CDR2: SGDLS and YYNGEE. The CDR3 region has the DNA TGTGCCAGCAGCGTTACAGGGGGGTCTGGAACTGAAGCTTTCTTT. Translating gives CASSVTGGSGTEAFF.

This clone appeared a few times. This rearrangement joins TRBV13 to TRBJ2-7, with D perhaps TRBD2 (5 bases). The CDR3 covers 15 residues. Trimming took off 4 bases at V and 0 bases at J, with 13 bases between the two ends. Germline loops: CDR1 PRHDT, CDR2 FYEKMQ (reference sequence). CDR3 DNA sequence: TGTGCCAGCAGCTACCGGGGAATCAGCTCCTACGAGCAGTACTTC. Translated, it gives CASSYRGISSYEQYF. Combining the CDR3 with reference TRBV13 and TRBJ2-7 gives the whole variable domain AAGVIQSPRHLIKEKRETATLKCYPIPRHDTVYWYQQGPGQDPQFLISFYEKMQSDKGSIPDRFSAQQFSDYHSELNMSSLELGDSALYFCASSYRGISSYEQYFGPGTRLTVT.

The chain links TRBV2 to TRBJ1-1; D ambiguous. The CDR3 is made up of 14 amino acids. Trimming pared 8 bases from V and 7 bases from J, leaving 20 bases between. Germline V gives CDR1 SNHLY, CDR2 FYNNEI. CDR3 region: CASYLQSTSREAFF. Written as DNA, the CDR3 is TGTGCCAGCTATCTTCAATCGACATCGCGTGAAGCTTTCTTT.

This chain uses TRBV29-1 with TRBJ2-3; D not certain. CDR3 length equals 12 residues. V lost 4 bases and J 2 bases, leaving 7 bases between the germline ends. In germline, CDR1 is SQVTM, CDR2 ANQGSEA. CDR3 region: CSVVLPTDTQYF. DNA for the CDR3: TGCAGCGTTGTTCTACCCACAGATACGCAGTATTTT.

V and J are TRBV5-1 and TRBJ2-5, with 10 bases matching TRBD2. The J call may be wrong; the DNA end is better matched by TRBJ2-7. CDR3 size: 14 residues. Germline V gene sequence: CDR1 SGHRS, CDR2 YFSETQ. The CDR3 loop reads CASRLAGRSYEQYF. CDR3 nucleotide sequence: TGCGCCAGCAGACTAGCGGGGAGATCCTACGAGCAGTACTTC.